Following are 25 T cell receptor beta chains from one sample sequenced in a study of blood T cell repertoires in COVID-19. Produced via immunoSEQ multiplex PCR; TCRdb's table is partial and in-frame only. Here the sample spans 180,000 or so clones, roughly 84% being singletons. The sample taken for sequencing was peripheral blood. The source of these receptors is a woman aged 40 to 49 with COVID-19, enrolled during active disease.

J is TRBJ1-1 and V is TRBV11-2; unclear D gene. The CDR3 sequence is 12 residues long. Germline CDR1 reads SGHAT; CDR2 reads FQNNGV. Trimming pared 5 bases from V and 4 bases from J, leaving 8 bases between. The CDR3 is CASSPIGTEAFF. CDR3 DNA sequence: TGTGCCAGCAGCCCCATCGGCACTGAAGCTTTCTTT.

This chain links TRBV15 with TRBJ1-6, with TRBD1 as a possible D gene (5 bases). Trimming left V 0 bases short and J 9 bases short, with 21 bases between. CDR1 is LNHNV and CDR2 is YYDKDF in the germline V gene (reference sequence). The CDR3 consists of 18 residues. CDR3 sequence: CATSRESPWGGTGSPLHF. For the CDR3, the DNA is TGTGCCACCAGCAGAGAATCCCCTTGGGGGGGAACGGGTTCACCCCTCCACTTT.

The rearrangement links TRBV3-1 (or the pseudogene TRBV3-2) to TRBJ1-4, with 7 bases lining up with TRBD1. Losses at the gene ends were 4 bases for V and 12 bases for J; bases not matched to a gene: 20. The CDR3 loop spans 17 amino acids. In germline, CDR1 is LGHDT, CDR2 YNNKEL (reference sequence). Here the CDR3 DNA reads TGTGCCAGCAGCCTTACCCGAGACAGGGAAAAAGATGGTCAACTGTTTTTT. Its protein product is CASSLTRDREKDGQLFF.

V gene TRBV6-5 combines with J gene TRBJ2-3, with 13 positions matching TRBD2. V trimming: 10 bases; J trimming: 4 bases; junction bases outside the gene matches: 8. CDR1 is MNHEY, CDR2 SVGAGI, per germline. There are 15 residues in the CDR3. CDR3 sequence reads: CATGTSGMGADTQYF. As DNA, the CDR3 is TGTGCCACCGGGACTAGCGGGATGGGGGCAGATACGCAGTATTTT.

This clone turned up a few times. CDR3 sequence (DNA): TGCGCCAGCAGCGTTTGGGGGCTTGACTCAATTACAACTAATGAAAAACTGTTTTTT. It codes for CASSVWGLDSITTNEKLFF. This chain connects TRBV5-1 to TRBJ1-4; maybe TRBD1 (6 bases). The CDR3 consists of 19 residues. Germline V gene data show CDR1 as SGHRS and CDR2 as YFSETQ. V lost 4 bases and J 0 bases, leaving 22 bases between the germline ends.

J is TRBJ2-7 and V is TRBV6-5; a possible D gene is TRBD2 (6 bases). Trimming pared 8 bases from V and 7 bases from J, leaving 18 bases between. The germline gives CDR1 MNHEY, CDR2 SVGAGI. The CDR3 extends over 13 amino acids. CDR3 sequence: CASPAGGGREQYF. As DNA, the CDR3 is TGTGCCAGCCCAGCGGGTGGGGGAAGGGAGCAGTACTTC.

V is TRBV10-3 and J is TRBJ2-2, with 10 bases aligning to TRBD2. The germline CDR1 and CDR2 sequences are ENHRY and SYGVKD. The CDR3 has 20 residues. Losses at the gene ends were 2 bases for V and 2 bases for J; bases not matched to a gene: 14. The CDR3 bases are TGTGCCATCAGTGAGAATCGGTTAGCGGGGGGCAATCTTAACACCGGGGAGCTGTTTTTT. Protein: CAISENRLAGGNLNTGELFF.

This rearrangement joins TRBV14 to TRBJ2-3; 13 bases map to TRBD2. V dropped 4 bases and J dropped 0; count of bases not matched to a gene: 10. From germline, CDR1 is SGHDN and CDR2 FVKESK. This CDR3 has 19 amino acids. The CDR3 protein is CASSPLAGGPISSTDTQYF. CDR3 DNA: TGTGCCAGCAGCCCACTAGCGGGAGGGCCGATTTCTAGCACAGATACGCAGTATTTT. Using reference TRBV14 and TRBJ2-3 for the parts outside the CDR3, the full variable domain is EAGVTQFPSHSVIEKGQTVTLRCDPISGHDNLYWYRRVMGKEIKFLLHFVKESKQDESGMPNNRFLAERTGGTYSTLKVQPAELEDSGVYFCASSPLAGGPISSTDTQYFGPGTRLTVL.

This sequence joins TRBV7-6 and TRBJ2-7; 11 bases match TRBD1. The CDR3 contains 17 residues. Germline CDR1 and CDR2: SGHVS and FNYEAQ. The ends lost 1 base at V and 0 bases at J; junction bases unmatched: 5. Written as DNA, the CDR3 is TGTGCCAGCAGCTTAGAGGGACAGGGGGTATTCTCCTACGAGCAGTACTTC. Encoded protein: CASSLEGQGVFSYEQYF.

The chain is built from TRBV5-4 and TRBJ1-4, with D hard to call. The V end lost 4 bases, the J end lost 4 bases, and 8 bases lay between the germline ends. The CDR3 runs 13 residues. In germline, CDR1 is SGHNT, CDR2 YYREEE (reference sequence). The CDR3 here is CASSLQLNEKLFF. For the CDR3, the DNA is TGTGCCAGCAGCCTGCAACTTAATGAAAAACTGTTTTTT.

J is TRBJ2-7 and V is TRBV27; D is unresolved. This CDR3 has 13 residues. The V and J ends lost 6 bases and 2 bases respectively, with 11 bases between them. Germline V gives CDR1 MNHEY, CDR2 SMNVEV (reference sequence). The CDR3 sequence: CASSLTIPYEQYF. The CDR3 region has the DNA TGTGCCAGCAGCCTTACAATCCCCTACGAGCAGTACTTC.

CDR3 DNA sequence: TGTGCCAGCAGTCCCCCCGGGGGGCGCAATCAGCCCCAGCATTTT. This translates into CASSPPGGRNQPQHF. The chain combines TRBV28 with TRBJ1-5; possible D gene TRBD1, 6 bases. V was shortened by 5 bases and J by 2 bases, with 13 bases between the two germline ends. Germline V gene sequence: CDR1 MDHEN, CDR2 SYDVKM. The CDR3 runs to 15 residues.

This clone has only one observation. The chain has TRBV27 and TRBJ2-1; the match to TRBD2 covers 11 bases. The germline V gene encodes CDR1 MNHEY and CDR2 SMNVEV (reference sequence). Trimming cost V 0 bases and J 8 bases; bases outside gene matches: 12. This CDR3 is 18 amino acids long. CDR3 loop: CASSLSVVRLAGNYEQFF. CDR3 nucleotides: TGTGCCAGCAGTTTATCAGTCGTTAGACTAGCGGGAAACTATGAGCAGTTCTTC.

The chain couples TRBV21-1 to TRBJ2-7; the DNA was not used to check the table's D call, TRBD1. TRBV21-1 is an annotated pseudogene. The CDR3 has 13 residues. The CDR3, as DNA: TGTGCCAGCAGCGGACAGGGGAGCTACGAGCAGTACTTC. It yields the protein CASSGQGSYEQYF.

The chain employs TRBV9 and TRBJ2-1; the match to TRBD2 covers 7 bases. The CDR3 is 13 residues long. Germline assignment: CDR1 SGDLS and CDR2 YYNGEE. Trimming at V came to 5 bases and at J to 5 bases, leaving 4 bases not matched to a gene. The CDR3 DNA reads as TGTGCCAGCAGGGCGGGAGTGAACAATGAGCAGTTCTTC. Translated, it gives CASRAGVNNEQFF. The whole variable domain, remainder taken from reference TRBV9 and TRBJ2-1, is DSGVTQTPKHLITATGQRVTLRCSPRSGDLSVYWYQQSLDQGLQFLIQYYNGEERAKGNILERFSAQQFPDLHSELNLSSLELGDSALYFCASRAGVNNEQFFGPGTRLTVL.

As DNA, the CDR3 is TGTGCCAGCAGTTTCCGGGGGGCGTTTAAAGCTTTCTTT. Protein sequence: CASSFRGAFKAFF. The chain uses TRBV27 and TRBJ1-1; tentative D call: TRBD1 (6 bases). V was shortened by 3 bases and J by 9 bases, with 14 bases between the two germline ends. The CDR3 contains 13 residues. The germline V gene has CDR1 MNHEY and CDR2 SMNVEV (reference sequence).

The genes are TRBV3-1 (or the pseudogene TRBV3-2) and TRBJ2-3, with TRBD1 matching over 8 bases. CDR1 LGHDT and CDR2 YNNKEL come from the germline V gene (reference sequence). This CDR3 has 16 residues. V lost 2 bases and J lost 4; bases outside the gene matches: 8. DNA of the CDR3: TGTGCCAGCAGCCAACTTAGGACAGGGAAATCAGATACGCAGTATTTT. Translation gives CASSQLRTGKSDTQYF.

The chain has TRBV5-1 and TRBJ1-1; TRBD1 is a possible D gene (6 bases). Germline CDR1 is SGHRS and CDR2 is YFSETQ. Trimming shortened V by 4 bases and J by 0 bases, and 16 bases separated the two germline ends. The CDR3 has 16 residues. For the CDR3, the DNA is TGCGCCAGCAGCCTAAGTGCCGGGGGGCTGAACACTGAAGCTTTCTTT. Amino acid sequence: CASSLSAGGLNTEAFF.

This clone was counted a single time. J is TRBJ1-1 and V is TRBV27, with TRBD1 identical over 8 bases. The germline CDR1 and CDR2 sequences are MNHEY and SMNVEV (reference sequence). The CDR3 runs to 14 residues. J gave up 2 bases and V 2 bases, and 1 base lay outside the gene matches. The CDR3 coding sequence is TGTGCCAGCAGTTTACAGGGGGCCAACACTGAAGCTTTCTTT. Residues: CASSLQGANTEAFF.

This clone was counted a single time. The chain uses TRBV4-1 and TRBJ1-6, with TRBD1 matching 8 bases. The V segment lost 3 bases and the J segment 7 bases; nucleotides outside the gene matches: 8. In germline, CDR1 is MGHRA, CDR2 YSYEKL. The CDR3 has 16 residues. CDR3 in DNA: TGCGCCAGCAGCCATCCGGGACAGGCCTTCAATTCACCCCTCCACTTT. It translates to CASSHPGQAFNSPLHF.

This chain joins TRBV5-1 and TRBJ2-5; maybe TRBD1 (6 bases). The germline V and J ends were trimmed by 8 bases and 0 bases, with 11 bases remaining between them. Germline V gene sequence: CDR1 SGHRS, CDR2 YFSETQ. CDR3 length equals 13 residues. The CDR3 DNA follows: TGCGCCAGTACCCGGACAGACCAAGAGACCCAGTACTTC. Translating it yields CASTRTDQETQYF.

This sequence joins TRBV5-4 and TRBJ2-3; D perhaps matches TRBD1 (5 bases). The CDR3 is 14 amino acids. Germline CDR1 is SGHNT and CDR2 is YYREEE (reference sequence). V lost 4 bases to trimming and J lost 2 bases, with 11 bases between them. This CDR3 is CASSVGPFTDTQYF. DNA of the CDR3: TGTGCCAGCAGCGTGGGGCCTTTCACAGATACGCAGTATTTT.

This clone turned up a few times. The gene calls are TRBV23-1 and TRBJ2-7; 7 bases match TRBD2. TRBV23-1 is reported as an ORF; its role is uncertain. Unmatched junction bases numbered 6, after V lost 3 bases and J lost 7 bases. This CDR3 comprises 13 residues. CDR3 region: CASSHTGGNEQYF. Written as DNA, the CDR3 is TGCGCCAGCAGTCATACGGGGGGTAATGAGCAGTACTTC.

The chain recombines TRBV10-1 with TRBJ2-1; D unresolved. The CDR3 consists of 13 residues. V lost 2 bases and J lost 6, with 8 bases in between. Germline loops: CDR1 WNHNN, CDR2 SYGVQD (reference sequence). The DNA for the CDR3 is TGCGCCAGCAGTGAGATTGGCCGCAATGAGCAGTTCTTC. Protein sequence: CASSEIGRNEQFF.

This sequence joins TRBV9 and TRBJ2-1, with D perhaps matching TRBD2 (6 bases). The CDR3 totals 14 residues. Germline loops: CDR1 SGDLS, CDR2 YYNGEE. Deletions cut 3 bases from V and 8 bases from J, with 15 bases between. CDR3 nucleotide sequence: TGTGCCAGCAGCGAGTCCCGACTAGAGGATGAGCAGTTCTTC. This sequence encodes CASSESRLEDEQFF.